The following is a T cell receptor (beta chain) sequence with its context. Its matching antigen is unknown. These data come from a study of vaccination effects on CD4 cells after COVID-19. Before any sequencing was done, the ViraFEST assay used viral peptide pools to expand antigen-specific CD4+ T cells. The culture ran for 10 days before CD4+ T cells were isolated. Every well got a few million PBMC, which were grown with about 10 IU/ml IL-2 and about 10 ug/ml peptides. The CDR3 contains 17 residues. Germline CDR1 reads KGHSH; CDR2 reads LQKENI. V shed 3 bases and J 5 bases; nucleotides not matched to a gene: 12. This table comes from immunoSEQ multiplex PCR, and its TCRdb copy is limited to in-frame clones, with some not included. The sample records around 20,000 clones, approximately 70% being singletons.

Here the sequenced sample was CD4+ T cells from PBMCs cultured with HCoV-229E spike peptides, taken before COVID-19 vaccination. The genes are TRBV18 and TRBJ1-1, with 10 positions matching TRBD1. This receptor was taken from a human donor who received a COVID-19 vaccine. The CDR3 DNA reads TGTGCCAGCTCACCCGCGCGGGTCGGGACAGGGGTTACTGAAGCTTTCTTT. It specifies CASSPARVGTGVTEAFF. Looking up the rest from reference TRBV18 and TRBJ1-1 gives the full variable domain: NAGVMQNPRHLVRRRGQEARLRCSPMKGHSHVYWYRQLPEEGLKFMVYLQKENIIDESGMPKERFSAEFPKEGPSILRIQQVVRGDSAAYFCASSPARVGTGVTEAFFGQGTRLTVV.